The 16 T cell receptor beta chains below all came from one sample that was sequenced in a study of T cells after posttransplantation cyclophosphamide. Using immunoSEQ multiplex PCR, the repertoire was profiled, and TCRdb retains in-frame clones only, with some absent. This repertoire holds 20,000 to 25,000 clones, and none appear only once. Sequencing input: PBMCs. These TCRs come from a woman aged 45-60 years in good health, CMV-negative, and a related stem cell transplant donor.

This clone was detected ten times or more. The V and J genes are TRBV4-1 and TRBJ2-3; the match to TRBD1 covers 8 bases. The CDR3 contains 16 residues. Germline V gives CDR1 MGHRA, CDR2 YSYEKL. The V gene end was trimmed by 4 bases and the J gene end by 3 bases; junction bases not matched to a gene: 9. The CDR3 DNA is TGCGCCAGCAGCCTCCCGTGGCAGGGGGCTACAGATACGCAGTATTTT. Translating gives CASSLPWQGATDTQYF.

This clone has a count of ten or more. V gene TRBV6-4 combines with J gene TRBJ1-1, with 7 bases aligning to TRBD1. Germline loops: CDR1 MRHNA, CDR2 SNTAGT. The CDR3 length is 13 residues. V lost 6 bases to trimming and J lost 3 bases; unmatched junction nucleotides: 4. The CDR3 bases are TGTGCCAGCAGCCTCGACAGGGACACTGAAGCTTTCTTT. This sequence encodes CASSLDRDTEAFF.

This clone was counted at least ten times. CDR3 nucleotide sequence: TGTGCCAGCAGTTTGGCAGCGGGGACAGGGTGGGGAAACACCATATATTTT. This codes for CASSLAAGTGWGNTIYF. This chain connects TRBV28 to TRBJ1-3; 9 bases match TRBD1. The CDR3 extends over 17 amino acids. V shed 3 bases, J shed 4 bases, and the junction held 10 bases outside the gene matches. The germline CDR1 and CDR2 sequences are MDHEN and SYDVKM.

This clone was observed many times. The chain employs TRBV27 and TRBJ2-5; 13 nucleotides align to TRBD2. V gave up 6 bases and J gave up 5 bases; unmatched junction bases: 12. The CDR3 loop spans 17 amino acids. Looked up from germline, CDR1 is MNHEY and CDR2 is SMNVEV (reference sequence). The CDR3 is CASRSLAGGPGVETQYF. The CDR3 coding sequence is TGTGCCAGCAGGTCACTAGCGGGAGGGCCGGGGGTTGAGACCCAGTACTTC.

The gene calls are TRBV5-1 and TRBJ2-5; D call uncertain. The V and J ends lost 6 bases and 11 bases respectively, with 26 bases between them. The CDR3 runs to 15 residues. The germline V gene encodes CDR1 SGHRS and CDR2 YFSETQ. The CDR3 loop is CASTRFSPAETEQYF. CDR3 DNA sequence: TGCGCCAGCACGAGGTTTTCACCCGCGGAGACTGAGCAGTACTTC.

This clone was recorded many times. Compared with germline, one end of the junction differs, possibly owing to a read error. The V call is TRBV7-8, the J call TRBJ2-7; the match to TRBD2 covers 7 bases. The V gene's germline CDR1 is SGHVS and CDR2 FQNEAQ. The CDR3 totals 12 residues. CDR3 DNA sequence: TGTGCCAGCAGCCCTACTGAAGCGGGATTAGGCTTC. It is translated as CASSPTEAGLGF.

This clone was detected many times. The chain recombines TRBV5-6 with TRBJ2-2, with TRBD2 matching over 11 bases. The V gene's germline CDR1 is SGHDT and CDR2 YYEEEE. The CDR3 totals 14 residues. Trimming took 2 bases from V and 7 from J; bases not matched to a gene: 1. CDR3 in amino acids: CASSFGLAGGELFF. CDR3 bases: TGTGCCAGCAGCTTTGGACTAGCGGGCGGGGAGCTGTTTTTT.

In its sample, this clone was seen many times. The chain couples TRBV30 to TRBJ2-2; tentative D call: TRBD1 (6 bases). Germline lookup yields CDR1 GTSNPN and CDR2 SVGIG (reference sequence). The CDR3 runs 14 residues. V lost 1 base and J 3 bases, leaving 9 bases between the germline ends. CDR3 DNA sequence: TGTGCCTGGAGTGGCAGGGGTGACACCGGGGAGCTGTTTTTT. Encoded protein: CAWSGRGDTGELFF.

This clone showed up many times. The chain is built from TRBV10-2 and TRBJ1-5; perhaps TRBD1 as D (6 bases). Germline assignment: CDR1 WSHSY and CDR2 SAAADI. V dropped 7 bases and J dropped 2 bases, with 9 bases sitting between them. There are 13 residues in the CDR3. The CDR3 spells CASTPGGNQPQHF. CDR3 DNA sequence: TGCGCCAGCACCCCAGGGGGCAATCAGCCCCAGCATTTT.

There are many counts of this clone. V usage is TRBV28 and J usage is TRBJ1-2; D might be TRBD1 (6 bases). The germline V gene has CDR1 MDHEN and CDR2 SYDVKM. V lost 7 bases and J 8 bases, leaving 17 bases between the germline ends. CDR3 length equals 13 residues. The CDR3 region is CASIQSAGGGYTF. The CDR3 DNA sequence: TGTGCCAGCATCCAATCCGCGGGGGGCGGCTACACCTTC.

This clone has ten or more counts. The chain employs TRBV5-1 and TRBJ1-5; a weak D match, TRBD1 (5 bases). Trimming cost V 0 bases and J 5 bases, with 12 bases left between them. The germline V gene has CDR1 SGHRS and CDR2 YFSETQ. CDR3 length: 15 amino acids. This CDR3 reads CASSLAPGVDQPQHF. In DNA form, the CDR3 reads TGCGCCAGCAGCTTGGCGCCGGGGGTGGATCAGCCCCAGCATTTT.

This clone has at least ten counts. CDR3 sequence: CASSLSFRAGVQETQYF. The CDR3 nucleotides are TGTGCCAGCAGTTTATCTTTCCGAGCGGGAGTCCAAGAGACCCAGTACTTC. The chain links TRBV27 to TRBJ2-5; 8 bases agree with TRBD2. There are 17 residues in the CDR3. The V and J ends lost 0 bases and 1 base, in that order; junction bases with no gene match: 7. Germline assignment: CDR1 MNHEY and CDR2 SMNVEV (reference sequence).

This clone was counted ten times or more. J is TRBJ1-2 and V is TRBV30; possible D gene TRBD1, 6 bases. This CDR3 has 19 residues. V lost 0 bases to trimming and J lost 3 bases, with 26 bases between them. Germline CDR1 is GTSNPN and CDR2 is SVGIG (reference sequence). DNA for the CDR3: TGTGCCTGGAGTGTCGAGTTCTTTATGCACCAGGGGAAGCACTATGGCTACACCTTC. Translated, it gives CAWSVEFFMHQGKHYGYTF. The variable domain in full, with the rest retrieved from reference TRBV30 and TRBJ1-2, is SQTIHQWPATLVQPVGSPLSLECTVEGTSNPNLYWYRQAAGRGLQLLFYSVGIGQISSEVPQNLSASRPQDRQFILSSKKLLLSDSGFYLCAWSVEFFMHQGKHYGYTFGSGTRLTVV.

At least ten counts were recorded for this clone. The rearrangement joins TRBV19 to TRBJ2-1, with 7 positions matching TRBD2. The length of the CDR3 is 16 residues. Germline CDR1 LNHDA, CDR2 SQIVND (reference sequence). The V gene end was trimmed by 7 bases and the J gene end by 3 bases; junction bases not matched to a gene: 12. The CDR3 DNA reads as TGTGCCAGTAACCCCGGTGGGGGGAGGGACTACAATGAGCAGTTCTTC. As protein: CASNPGGGRDYNEQFF.

There are many counts of this clone. This chain links TRBV28 with TRBJ2-3; D is ambiguous. Germline V lookup: CDR1 MDHEN, CDR2 SYDVKM. The germline V and J ends were trimmed by 5 bases and 2 bases, with 11 bases remaining between them. CDR3 length: 14 amino acids. The CDR3 DNA is TGTGCCAGCAGTACCGAGAAACTCACAGATACGCAGTATTTT. This sequence encodes CASSTEKLTDTQYF.

This clone was picked up many times. V is TRBV18 and J is TRBJ1-1, with D maybe TRBD1 (6 bases). Germline V gene data show CDR1 as KGHSH and CDR2 as LQKENI. The CDR3 has 16 amino acids. V lost 3 bases, J lost 1 base, and 15 bases lay in between. The DNA for the CDR3 is TGTGCCAGCTCACCGACTCTACAGGGTCAGAACACTGAAGCTTTCTTT. Translation: CASSPTLQGQNTEAFF.